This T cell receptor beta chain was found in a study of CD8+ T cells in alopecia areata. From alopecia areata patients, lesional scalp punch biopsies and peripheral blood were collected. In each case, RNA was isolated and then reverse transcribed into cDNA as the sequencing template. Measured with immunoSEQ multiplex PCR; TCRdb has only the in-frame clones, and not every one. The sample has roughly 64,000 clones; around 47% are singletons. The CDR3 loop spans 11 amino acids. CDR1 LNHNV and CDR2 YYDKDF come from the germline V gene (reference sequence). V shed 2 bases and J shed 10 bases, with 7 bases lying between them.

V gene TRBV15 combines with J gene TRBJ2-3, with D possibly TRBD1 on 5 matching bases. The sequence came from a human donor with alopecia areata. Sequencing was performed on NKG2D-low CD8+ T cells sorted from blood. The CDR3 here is CATSRQGAQYF. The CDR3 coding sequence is TGTGCCACCAGCAGACAGGGTGCGCAGTATTTT.